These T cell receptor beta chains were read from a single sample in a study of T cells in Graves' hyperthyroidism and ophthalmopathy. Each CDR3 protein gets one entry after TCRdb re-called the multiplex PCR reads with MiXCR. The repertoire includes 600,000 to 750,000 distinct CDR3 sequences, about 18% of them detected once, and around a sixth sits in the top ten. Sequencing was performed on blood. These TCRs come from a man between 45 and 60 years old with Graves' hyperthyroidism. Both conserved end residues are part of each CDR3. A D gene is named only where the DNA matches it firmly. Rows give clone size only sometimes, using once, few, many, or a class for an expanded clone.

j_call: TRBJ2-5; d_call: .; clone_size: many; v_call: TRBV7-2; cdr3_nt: TGTGCCAGCAGCTTTACCGGGAGTTTAGAGACCCAGTACTTC; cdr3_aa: CASSFTGSLETQYF
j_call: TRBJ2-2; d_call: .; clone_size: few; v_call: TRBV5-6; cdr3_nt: TGTGCCAGCCACTTCGGTGGTACCGGGGAGCTGTTTTTT; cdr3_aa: CASHFGGTGELFF
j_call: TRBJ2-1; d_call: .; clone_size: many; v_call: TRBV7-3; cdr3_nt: TGTGCCAGCAGCTCCACGGGCGCTTACAATGAGCAGTTCTTC; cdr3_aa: CASSSTGAYNEQFF
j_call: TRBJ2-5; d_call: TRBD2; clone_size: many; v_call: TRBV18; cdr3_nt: TGTGCCAGCTCACCACCAGCGGGAGGGTACGCGACCCAGTACTTC; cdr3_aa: CASSPPAGGYATQYF
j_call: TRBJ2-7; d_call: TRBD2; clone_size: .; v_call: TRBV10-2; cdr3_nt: TGCGCCAGCAGTGTGTTTGGGACTAGCGGGTACGAGCAGTACTTC; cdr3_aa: CASSVFGTSGYEQYF
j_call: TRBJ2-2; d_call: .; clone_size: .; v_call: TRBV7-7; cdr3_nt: TGTGCTAGCAGCTTAGCGCTTGCGACCCACGAACCCGGGGAGCTGTTTTTT; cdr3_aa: CASSLALATHEPGELFF
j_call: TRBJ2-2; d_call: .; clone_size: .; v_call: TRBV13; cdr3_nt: TGTGCCAGCAGCTTGGTACTTCGTGGAAGCACCGGGGAGCTGTTTTTT; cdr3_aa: CASSLVLRGSTGELFF
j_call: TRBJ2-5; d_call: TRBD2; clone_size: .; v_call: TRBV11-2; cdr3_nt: TGTGCCAGCTCAGCGGGAGAACAAGAGACCCAGTACTTC; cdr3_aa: CASSAGEQETQYF
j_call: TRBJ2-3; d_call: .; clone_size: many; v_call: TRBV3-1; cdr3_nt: TGTGCCAGCAGCCACCGGTCCCGAGAGGATACGCAGTATTTT; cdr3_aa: CASSHRSREDTQYF
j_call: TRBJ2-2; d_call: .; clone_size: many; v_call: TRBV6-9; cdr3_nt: TGTGCCAGCAGCGACCCGAACACCGGGGAGCTGTTTTTT; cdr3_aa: CASSDPNTGELFF
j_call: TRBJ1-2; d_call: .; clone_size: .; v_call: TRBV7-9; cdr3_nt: TGTGCCAGCACCCCGCAGGGTAGCAGTGGCTACACCTTC; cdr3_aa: CASTPQGSSGYTF
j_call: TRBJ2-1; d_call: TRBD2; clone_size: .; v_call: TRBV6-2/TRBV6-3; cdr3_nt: TGTGCCAGCAGACTCGGGACTAGCAGAGCCAATGAGCAGTTCTTC; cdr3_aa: CASRLGTSRANEQFF
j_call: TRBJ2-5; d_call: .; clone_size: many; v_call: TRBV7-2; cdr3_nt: TGTGCCAGCAGCTCCCGAGGGACAAGACGAGAGACCCAGTACTTC; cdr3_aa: CASSSRGTRRETQYF
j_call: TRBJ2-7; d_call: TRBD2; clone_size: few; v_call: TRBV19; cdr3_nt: TGTGCCAGTAGTAGGGGACTAGCGGGAAACTACGAGCAGTACTTC; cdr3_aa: CASSRGLAGNYEQYF
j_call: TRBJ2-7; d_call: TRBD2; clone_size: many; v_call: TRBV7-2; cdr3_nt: TGTGCCAGCAGCTTACAGGGACTAGCGGGAGATCCCTACGAGCAGTACTTC; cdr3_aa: CASSLQGLAGDPYEQYF
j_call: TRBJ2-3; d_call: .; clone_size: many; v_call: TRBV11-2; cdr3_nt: TGTGCCAGCAGCTTGATTGTCACAGATACGCAGTATTTT; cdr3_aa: CASSLIVTDTQYF
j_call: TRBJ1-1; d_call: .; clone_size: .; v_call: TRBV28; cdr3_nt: TGTGCCGGCAGTTACAGGGTCTCTACGGCTTTCTTT; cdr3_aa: CAGSYRVSTAFF
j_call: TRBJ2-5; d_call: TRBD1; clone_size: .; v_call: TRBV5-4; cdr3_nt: TGTGCCAGCAGCTTGGCAGGGGGACACCAAGAGACCCAGTACTTC; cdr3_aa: CASSLAGGHQETQYF
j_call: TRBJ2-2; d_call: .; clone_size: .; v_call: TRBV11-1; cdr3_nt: TGTGCCAGCAGCTTAGAAGGCCCAGGGGCCCTCACCGGGGAGCTGTTTTTT; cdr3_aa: CASSLEGPGALTGELFF
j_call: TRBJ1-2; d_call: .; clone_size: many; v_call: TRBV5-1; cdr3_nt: TGCGCCAGCAGCTTGGATGAGAGCCGTTTGGGCTACACCTTC; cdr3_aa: CASSLDESRLGYTF
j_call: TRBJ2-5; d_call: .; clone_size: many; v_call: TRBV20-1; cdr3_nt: TGCAGTGCTAGACGGCAGGGGAGAATCCAAGAGACCCAGTACTTC; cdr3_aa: CSARRQGRIQETQYF
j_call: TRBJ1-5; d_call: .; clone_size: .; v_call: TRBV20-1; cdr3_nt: TGCAGTGCTAGAGGGCACGGGGGGCCTCCCAATCAGCCCCAGCATTTT; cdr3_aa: CSARGHGGPPNQPQHF
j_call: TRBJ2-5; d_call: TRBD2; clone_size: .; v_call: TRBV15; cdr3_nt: TGTGCCACCAGCAAAGACCCGGGACTAGCGGAGACCCAGTACTTC; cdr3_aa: CATSKDPGLAETQYF
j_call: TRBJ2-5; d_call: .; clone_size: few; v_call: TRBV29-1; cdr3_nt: TGCGGTTGGGAACGGGACTTATCAGGGACCCAGTACTTC; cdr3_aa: CGWERDLSGTQYF
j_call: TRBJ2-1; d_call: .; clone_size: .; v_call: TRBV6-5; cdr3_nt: TGTGCCAGCAGTTACTCGGCAGGATCCCCTGAGCTGTTCTTC; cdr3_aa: CASSYSAGSPELFF
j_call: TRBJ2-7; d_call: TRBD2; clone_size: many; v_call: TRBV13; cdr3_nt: TGTGCCAGCAGCAGGGGAAGACTAGCGGGAGCCTACGAGCAGTACTTC; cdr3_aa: CASSRGRLAGAYEQYF
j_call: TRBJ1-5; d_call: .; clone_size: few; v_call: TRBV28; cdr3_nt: TGTGCCAGCAGTTTTCGACGGCAGCCCCAGCATTTT; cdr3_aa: CASSFRRQPQHF
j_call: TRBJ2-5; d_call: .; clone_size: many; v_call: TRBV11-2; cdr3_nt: TGTGCCAGCAGCCCAGACAGAGCTCAAGAGACCCAGTACTTC; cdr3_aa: CASSPDRAQETQYF
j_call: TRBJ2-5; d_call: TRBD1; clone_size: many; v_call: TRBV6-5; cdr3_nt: TGTGCCAGCAGTTACTCGGACAGGGGGCCGGTAGAGACCCAGTACTTC; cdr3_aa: CASSYSDRGPVETQYF
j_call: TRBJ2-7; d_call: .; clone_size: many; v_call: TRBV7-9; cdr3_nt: TGTGCCAGCAGCCGCGAGGGACGGGACCCCTTTGAGCAGTACTTC; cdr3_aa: CASSREGRDPFEQYF
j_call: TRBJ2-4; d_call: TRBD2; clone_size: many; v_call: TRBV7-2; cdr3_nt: TGTGCCAGCAGCTTAATTAGCGGGAGGGATGACATTCAGTACTTC; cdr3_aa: CASSLISGRDDIQYF
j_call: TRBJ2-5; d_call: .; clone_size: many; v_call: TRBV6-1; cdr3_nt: TGTGCCAGCACTCTGGTCGGGCCGGGGGCGGGGGAGACCCAGTACTTC; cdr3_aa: CASTLVGPGAGETQYF
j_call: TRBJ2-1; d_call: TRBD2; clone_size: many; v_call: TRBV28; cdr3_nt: TGTGCCAGCAGATCTAGCGGGAGTAAGCAGTTCTTC; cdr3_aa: CASRSSGSKQFF
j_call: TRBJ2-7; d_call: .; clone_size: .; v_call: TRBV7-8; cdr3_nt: TGTGCCAGCAGCCCAGGGAAGGGTATCAACGAGCAGTACTTC; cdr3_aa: CASSPGKGINEQYF
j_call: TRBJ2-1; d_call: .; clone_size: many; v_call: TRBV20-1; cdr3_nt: TGCAGTGCTGCGGACTATTATGAGCAGTTCTTC; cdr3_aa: CSAADYYEQFF
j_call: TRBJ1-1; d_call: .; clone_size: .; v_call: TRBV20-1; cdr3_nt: TGCAGTGCTAGGGACATGGGGACTGAAGCTTTCTTT; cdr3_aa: CSARDMGTEAFF
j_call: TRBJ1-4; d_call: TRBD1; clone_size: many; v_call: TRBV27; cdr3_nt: TGTGCCAGCAGCAGACAGGGGGCTAATGAAAAACTGTTTTTT; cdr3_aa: CASSRQGANEKLFF
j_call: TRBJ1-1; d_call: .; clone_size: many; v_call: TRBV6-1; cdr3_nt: TGTGCCAGCAGTGTCGTCGGGGGGAGGACTGAAGCTTTCTTT; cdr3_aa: CASSVVGGRTEAFF
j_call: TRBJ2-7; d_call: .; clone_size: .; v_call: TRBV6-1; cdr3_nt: TGTGCCAGCAGGGGTTCGGAATCCCCCTACGAGCAGTACTTC; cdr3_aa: CASRGSESPYEQYF
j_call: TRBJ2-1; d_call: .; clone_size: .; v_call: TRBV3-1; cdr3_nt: TGTGCCAGCAGCCAAGAAAGAGGACTTGGGGATGAGCAGTTCTTC; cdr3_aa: CASSQERGLGDEQFF
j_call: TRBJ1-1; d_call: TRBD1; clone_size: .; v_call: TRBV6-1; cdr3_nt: TGTGCCAGCAGTCGGGACAGGGTAGCCACTGAAGCTTTCTTT; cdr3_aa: CASSRDRVATEAFF
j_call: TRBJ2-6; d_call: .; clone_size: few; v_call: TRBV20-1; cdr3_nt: TGCAGTGCCCCCTTGTCCGGTACTGGGGCCAACGTCCTGACTTTC; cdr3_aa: CSAPLSGTGANVLTF
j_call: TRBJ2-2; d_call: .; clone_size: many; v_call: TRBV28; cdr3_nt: TGTGCCAGCAGTCCCGCAGGGTTGAGCGGGGAGCTGTTTTTT; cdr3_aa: CASSPAGLSGELFF
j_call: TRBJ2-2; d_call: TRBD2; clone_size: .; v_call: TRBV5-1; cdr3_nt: TGCGCCAGCAGCCCCCTAGCGGGAGCTAGCGGGGAGCTGTTTTTT; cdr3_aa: CASSPLAGASGELFF
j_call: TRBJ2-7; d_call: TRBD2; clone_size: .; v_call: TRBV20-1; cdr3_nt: TGCAGTGCTAGAGATAGGACTAGCGGGAGTTTCTACGAGCAGTACTTC; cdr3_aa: CSARDRTSGSFYEQYF
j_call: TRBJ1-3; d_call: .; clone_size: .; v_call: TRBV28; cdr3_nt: TGTGCCAGCAGTGCTAGTGGATTGGAAAACACCATATATTTT; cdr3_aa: CASSASGLENTIYF
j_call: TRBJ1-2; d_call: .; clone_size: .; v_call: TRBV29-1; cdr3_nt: TGCAGCGTAGAGACAGGCGATAACTATGGCTACACCTTC; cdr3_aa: CSVETGDNYGYTF
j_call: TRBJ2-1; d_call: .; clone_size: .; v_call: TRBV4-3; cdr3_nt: TGCGCCAGCAGCCAAGATTGGGCTAGCAGAAGAGGAAATGAGCAGTTCTTC; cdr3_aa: CASSQDWASRRGNEQFF
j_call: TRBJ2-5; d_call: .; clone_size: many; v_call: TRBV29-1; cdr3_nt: TGCAGCGTCGCCCGGACAGCCCAAGAGACCCAGTACTTC; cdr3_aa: CSVARTAQETQYF
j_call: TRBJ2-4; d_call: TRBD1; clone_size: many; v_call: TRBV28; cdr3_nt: TGTGCCAGCACCACCTTTTGGGACAGGGGGCGCGGGACCAAAAACATTCAGTACTTC; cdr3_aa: CASTTFWDRGRGTKNIQYF
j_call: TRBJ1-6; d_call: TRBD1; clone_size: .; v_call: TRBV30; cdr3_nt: TGTGCCTGGAGTTGGAGTCCGGGACAGTATAATTCACCCCTCCACTTT; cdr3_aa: CAWSWSPGQYNSPLHF
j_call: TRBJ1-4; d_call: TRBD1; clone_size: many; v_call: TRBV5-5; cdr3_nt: TGTGCCAGCAGCTTCGGGGACAGTAATGAAAAACTGTTTTTT; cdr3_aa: CASSFGDSNEKLFF
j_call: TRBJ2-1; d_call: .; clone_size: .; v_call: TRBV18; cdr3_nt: TGTGCCAGCTCACCACAGGGACAATATGTTGAGCAGTTCTTC; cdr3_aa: CASSPQGQYVEQFF
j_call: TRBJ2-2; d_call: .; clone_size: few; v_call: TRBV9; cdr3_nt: TGTGCCAGCAGCGTAGCTACCGGGGCGAACACCGGGGAGCTGTTTTTT; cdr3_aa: CASSVATGANTGELFF
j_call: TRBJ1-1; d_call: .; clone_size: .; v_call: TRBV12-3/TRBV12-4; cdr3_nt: TGTGCCAGCGGAGGAGTCGTGAACACTGAAGCTTTCTTT; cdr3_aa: CASGGVVNTEAFF
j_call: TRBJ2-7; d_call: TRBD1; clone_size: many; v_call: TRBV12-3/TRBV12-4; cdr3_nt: TGTGCCAGCAGTGTCAAGACAGGGGGTAAAGGAGTGTACGAGCAGTACTTC; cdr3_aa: CASSVKTGGKGVYEQYF
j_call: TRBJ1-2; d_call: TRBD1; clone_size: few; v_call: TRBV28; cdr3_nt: TGTGCCAGCACCCGGACAGGGTTGGGCTACACCTTC; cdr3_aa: CASTRTGLGYTF